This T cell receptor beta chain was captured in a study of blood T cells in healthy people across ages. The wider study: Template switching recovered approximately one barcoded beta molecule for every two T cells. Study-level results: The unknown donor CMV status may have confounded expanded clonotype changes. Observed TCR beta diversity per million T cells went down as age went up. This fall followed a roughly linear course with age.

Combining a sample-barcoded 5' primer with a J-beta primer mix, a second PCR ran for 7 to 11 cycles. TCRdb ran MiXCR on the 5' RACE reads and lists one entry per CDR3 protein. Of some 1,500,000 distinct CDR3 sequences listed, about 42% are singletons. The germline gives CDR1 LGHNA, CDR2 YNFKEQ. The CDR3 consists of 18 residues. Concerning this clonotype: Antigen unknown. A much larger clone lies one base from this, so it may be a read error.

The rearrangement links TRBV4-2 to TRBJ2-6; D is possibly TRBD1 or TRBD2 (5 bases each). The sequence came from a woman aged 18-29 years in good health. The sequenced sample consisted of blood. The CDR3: CTSSPLGTANSGANVLTF. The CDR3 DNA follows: TGTACCAGCAGCCCCCTAGGGACCGCTAACTCTGGGGCCAACGTCCTGACTTTC.